The rows below give T cell receptor beta chains drawn from one sample of a study of T cell responses to AZD1222 COVID-19 vaccine. Repertoires were generated with immunoSEQ multiplex PCR, while TCRdb's copy carries only in-frame clones and drops some. The data show roughly 170,000 clones, around nine tenths seen once. Sample: peripheral blood, taken on day 0 of AZD1222 vaccination. These receptors originate from an adult in good health. Each CDR3 is given with its conserved first and last residue. D genes are given only for firm matches. Size values are once, few and many counts, or a class for expanded clones, and some rows have none.

v_call: TRBV2; d_call: NA; clone_size: few; j_call: TRBJ2-7; cdr3_aa: CASSEALRQVSYEQYF; cdr3_nt: TGTGCCAGCAGTGAAGCGCTTCGCCAGGTCTCTTACGAGCAGTACTTC
v_call: TRBV27; d_call: NA; clone_size: NA; j_call: TRBJ1-2; cdr3_aa: CASSFRVGGDGYTF; cdr3_nt: TGTGCCAGCAGTTTCCGCGTGGGGGGCGATGGCTACACCTTC
v_call: TRBV19; d_call: NA; clone_size: few; j_call: TRBJ1-1; cdr3_aa: CAAGPGNTEAFF; cdr3_nt: TGTGCCGCAGGGCCAGGGAACACTGAAGCTTTCTTT
v_call: TRBV10-3; d_call: NA; clone_size: NA; j_call: TRBJ2-2; cdr3_aa: CAISESTSPGELFF; cdr3_nt: TGTGCCATCAGTGAGTCGACATCGCCCGGGGAGCTGTTTTTT
v_call: TRBV29-1; d_call: TRBD1; clone_size: NA; j_call: TRBJ1-2; cdr3_aa: CSVERGGQSGYTF; cdr3_nt: TGCAGCGTTGAAAGGGGGGGACAGAGTGGCTACACCTTC
v_call: TRBV6-5; d_call: NA; clone_size: few; j_call: TRBJ1-5; cdr3_aa: CASRNLGGHQPQHF; cdr3_nt: TGTGCCAGCAGAAATCTCGGGGGGCATCAGCCCCAGCATTTT
v_call: TRBV3-1/TRBV3-2; d_call: NA; clone_size: NA; j_call: TRBJ1-6; cdr3_aa: CASSQRAETLHF; cdr3_nt: TGTGCCAGCAGCCAACGGGCTGAGACGCTCCACTTT
v_call: TRBV16; d_call: NA; clone_size: NA; j_call: TRBJ2-3; cdr3_aa: CASSQSSTDTQYF; cdr3_nt: TGTGCCAGCAGCCAGAGCTCGACAGATACGCAGTATTTT
v_call: TRBV5-4; d_call: NA; clone_size: NA; j_call: TRBJ1-1; cdr3_aa: CASSPRIGGGTEAFF; cdr3_nt: TGTGCCAGCAGCCCGCGGATCGGGGGCGGAACTGAAGCTTTCTTT
v_call: TRBV7-6; d_call: NA; clone_size: NA; j_call: TRBJ2-2; cdr3_aa: CASSRGPANTGELFF; cdr3_nt: TGTGCCAGCAGCCGGGGCCCCGCGAACACCGGGGAGCTGTTTTTT
v_call: TRBV27; d_call: TRBD2; clone_size: once; j_call: TRBJ2-1; cdr3_aa: CASSFLHGTRDNNEQFF; cdr3_nt: TGTGCCAGCAGTTTCCTTCACGGGACTAGGGATAACAATGAGCAGTTCTTC
v_call: TRBV9; d_call: NA; clone_size: NA; j_call: TRBJ2-1; cdr3_aa: CASSQGGSSYNEQFF; cdr3_nt: TGTGCCAGCAGTCAGGGGGGGAGCTCCTACAATGAGCAGTTCTTC
v_call: TRBV7-8; d_call: TRBD2; clone_size: NA; j_call: TRBJ2-1; cdr3_aa: CASSLGLAGGNEQFF; cdr3_nt: TGTGCCAGCAGCTTAGGTTTAGCGGGGGGGAATGAGCAGTTCTTC
v_call: TRBV5-8; d_call: TRBD2; clone_size: once; j_call: TRBJ2-7; cdr3_aa: CASSLAGGREQYF; cdr3_nt: TGTGCCAGCAGCTTAGCGGGGGGGCGCGAGCAGTACTTC
v_call: TRBV4-3; d_call: NA; clone_size: NA; j_call: TRBJ2-2; cdr3_aa: CASSQMRRNTGELFF; cdr3_nt: TGCGCCAGCAGCCAAATGCGGAGGAACACCGGGGAGCTGTTTTTT
v_call: TRBV5-1; d_call: NA; clone_size: NA; j_call: TRBJ1-2; cdr3_aa: CASSLAAYYGYTF; cdr3_nt: TGCGCCAGCAGCTTGGCCGCGTACTACGGCTACACCTTC
v_call: TRBV7-8; d_call: TRBD2; clone_size: NA; j_call: TRBJ2-3; cdr3_aa: CASSLGLAGITDTQYF; cdr3_nt: TGTGCCAGCAGCTTAGGGCTAGCGGGGATCACAGATACGCAGTATTTT
v_call: TRBV27; d_call: NA; clone_size: NA; j_call: TRBJ2-3; cdr3_aa: CASSRPPPDTQYF; cdr3_nt: TGTGCCAGCAGTAGGCCTCCCCCAGATACGCAGTATTTT
v_call: TRBV20-1; d_call: TRBD1; clone_size: NA; j_call: TRBJ2-7; cdr3_aa: CSASPPQTGRTGVLYF; cdr3_nt: TGCAGTGCTAGTCCGCCCCAGACAGGCCGGACAGGGGTTTTGTACTTC
v_call: TRBV7-8; d_call: NA; clone_size: NA; j_call: TRBJ2-2; cdr3_aa: CASSLAQGGTGELFF; cdr3_nt: TGTGCCAGCAGCTTAGCCCAAGGGGGCACCGGGGAGCTGTTTTTT
v_call: TRBV15; d_call: NA; clone_size: NA; j_call: TRBJ1-5; cdr3_aa: CATSSGLGDWQPQHF; cdr3_nt: TGTGCCACCAGCAGTGGCCTCGGGGATTGGCAGCCCCAGCATTTT
v_call: TRBV4-3; d_call: TRBD2; clone_size: NA; j_call: TRBJ2-2; cdr3_aa: CASSQTSGTGELFF; cdr3_nt: TGCGCCAGCAGCCAGACTAGCGGCACCGGGGAGCTGTTTTTT
v_call: TRBV29-1; d_call: TRBD1; clone_size: NA; j_call: TRBJ1-2; cdr3_aa: CSASGQGAIYGYTF; cdr3_nt: TGCAGCGCTTCGGGACAGGGGGCGATCTATGGCTACACCTTC
v_call: TRBV7-6; d_call: NA; clone_size: NA; j_call: TRBJ2-1; cdr3_aa: CASSLAPPGSLRNEQFF; cdr3_nt: TGTGCCAGCAGCTTAGCGCCCCCGGGGAGCCTACGCAATGAGCAGTTCTTC
v_call: TRBV11-2; d_call: TRBD1; clone_size: NA; j_call: TRBJ1-5; cdr3_aa: CASSLGAGGGYSNQPQHF; cdr3_nt: TGTGCCAGCAGCTTAGGAGCAGGGGGGGGTTATAGCAATCAGCCCCAGCATTTT
v_call: TRBV6-1; d_call: TRBD1; clone_size: NA; j_call: TRBJ2-7; cdr3_aa: CASSDRRTGGYEQYF; cdr3_nt: TGTGCCAGCAGTGACCGCCGGACAGGGGGCTACGAGCAGTACTTC
v_call: TRBV5-1; d_call: TRBD1; clone_size: NA; j_call: TRBJ1-6; cdr3_aa: CASRTTTGGNSPLHF; cdr3_nt: TGCGCCAGCAGGACTACGACAGGGGGTAATTCACCCCTCCACTTT
v_call: TRBV7-2; d_call: TRBD1; clone_size: NA; j_call: TRBJ2-7; cdr3_aa: CASSTDRAYEQYF; cdr3_nt: TGTGCCAGCAGCACGGACAGGGCCTACGAGCAGTACTTC
v_call: TRBV5-1; d_call: TRBD2; clone_size: once; j_call: TRBJ2-2; cdr3_aa: CASSSGLAGSGELFF; cdr3_nt: TGCGCCAGCAGCTCGGGACTAGCGGGGAGCGGGGAGCTGTTTTTT
v_call: TRBV12-3/TRBV12-4; d_call: TRBD1; clone_size: NA; j_call: TRBJ2-7; cdr3_aa: CASSHRGSGEQYF; cdr3_nt: TGTGCCAGCAGTCACAGGGGGTCGGGGGAGCAGTACTTC
v_call: TRBV2; d_call: NA; clone_size: NA; j_call: TRBJ2-6; cdr3_aa: CASSSGAGANVLTF; cdr3_nt: TGTGCCAGCAGTTCAGGGGCTGGGGCCAACGTCCTGACTTTC
v_call: TRBV7-2; d_call: TRBD1; clone_size: NA; j_call: TRBJ1-1; cdr3_aa: CASSLAQGSRTEAFF; cdr3_nt: TGTGCCAGCAGCTTAGCACAGGGGAGTAGAACTGAAGCTTTCTTT
v_call: TRBV9; d_call: NA; clone_size: NA; j_call: TRBJ1-1; cdr3_aa: CASSVQENTEAFF; cdr3_nt: TGTGCCAGCAGCGTGCAGGAGAACACTGAAGCTTTCTTT
v_call: TRBV4-1; d_call: NA; clone_size: NA; j_call: TRBJ2-7; cdr3_aa: CASSQATSLTQQYF; cdr3_nt: TGCGCCAGCAGCCAAGCCACTAGCTTAACCCAGCAGTACTTC
v_call: TRBV30; d_call: NA; clone_size: NA; j_call: TRBJ1-2; cdr3_aa: CAWSVNPSAFYGYTF; cdr3_nt: TGTGCCTGGAGTGTAAATCCGTCGGCCTTCTATGGCTACACCTTC
v_call: TRBV11-2; d_call: NA; clone_size: NA; j_call: TRBJ2-7; cdr3_aa: CASSPRGGGTGYEQYF; cdr3_nt: TGTGCCAGCAGCCCCCGAGGGGGGGGTACTGGTTACGAGCAGTACTTC
v_call: TRBV7-9; d_call: NA; clone_size: NA; j_call: TRBJ1-2; cdr3_aa: CASSLPARDLEGYTF; cdr3_nt: TGTGCCAGCAGCCTTCCCGCTCGGGACCTAGAGGGCTACACCTTC
v_call: TRBV20-1; d_call: NA; clone_size: NA; j_call: TRBJ2-3; cdr3_aa: CSASIRQASTDTQYF; cdr3_nt: TGCAGTGCTAGTATTCGGCAGGCTAGCACAGATACGCAGTATTTT
v_call: TRBV7-8; d_call: NA; clone_size: NA; j_call: TRBJ1-5; cdr3_aa: CASSQEGVTSNQPQHF; cdr3_nt: TGTGCCAGCAGCCAAGAAGGGGTGACTAGCAATCAGCCCCAGCATTTT
v_call: TRBV4-2; d_call: NA; clone_size: NA; j_call: TRBJ1-2; cdr3_aa: CASSQVGQEVNGYTF; cdr3_nt: TGTGCCAGCAGCCAAGTAGGTCAAGAGGTGAATGGCTACACCTTC
v_call: TRBV30; d_call: NA; clone_size: NA; j_call: TRBJ1-2; cdr3_aa: CAWSTRQGLYTF; cdr3_nt: TGTGCCTGGAGTACTCGGCAGGGACTCTACACCTTC
v_call: TRBV5-6; d_call: NA; clone_size: NA; j_call: TRBJ1-1; cdr3_aa: CASSGGPAGYTEAFF; cdr3_nt: TGTGCCAGCAGCGGAGGGCCGGCGGGTTACACTGAAGCTTTCTTT
v_call: TRBV6-1; d_call: TRBD1; clone_size: NA; j_call: TRBJ2-3; cdr3_aa: CASSEPGQGMNTQYF; cdr3_nt: TGTGCCAGCAGTGAACCGGGACAGGGTATGAATACGCAGTATTTT
v_call: TRBV5-4; d_call: NA; clone_size: once; j_call: TRBJ2-5; cdr3_aa: CASSLAGGRETQYF; cdr3_nt: TGTGCCAGCAGCTTGGCCGGGGGCAGGGAGACCCAGTACTTC
v_call: TRBV4-3; d_call: NA; clone_size: NA; j_call: TRBJ1-3; cdr3_aa: CASSQVENSGNTIYF; cdr3_nt: TGCGCCAGCAGCCAAGTAGAAAACTCTGGAAACACCATATATTTT
v_call: TRBV4-3; d_call: NA; clone_size: NA; j_call: TRBJ2-5; cdr3_aa: CASSHGGGRQETQYF; cdr3_nt: TGCGCCAGCAGCCACGGCGGCGGCAGGCAAGAGACCCAGTACTTC
v_call: TRBV27; d_call: TRBD1; clone_size: NA; j_call: TRBJ1-1; cdr3_aa: CASKQGGVTEAFF; cdr3_nt: TGTGCCAGCAAACAGGGGGGAGTCACTGAAGCTTTCTTT
v_call: TRBV9; d_call: TRBD1; clone_size: few; j_call: TRBJ2-1; cdr3_aa: CASSVRTGNGEQFF; cdr3_nt: TGTGCCAGCAGCGTGAGGACAGGGAACGGTGAGCAGTTCTTC
v_call: TRBV27; d_call: NA; clone_size: NA; j_call: TRBJ1-1; cdr3_aa: CASSPAKTDMNTEAFF; cdr3_nt: TGTGCCAGCAGTCCCGCCAAGACAGATATGAACACTGAAGCTTTCTTT
v_call: TRBV19; d_call: NA; clone_size: NA; j_call: TRBJ2-1; cdr3_aa: CASSVGLRNEQFF; cdr3_nt: TGTGCCAGTAGTGTTGGACTGAGAAACGAGCAGTTCTTC